Listed below are T cell receptor beta chains from one sample, sequenced in a study of blood T cell repertoires in COVID-19. The assay was immunoSEQ multiplex PCR, and TCRdb's table has in-frame clones only and misses some. Of approximately 98,000 clones listed, 80% to 90% are singletons. Sequencing was carried out using peripheral blood. The receptors here all came from a human donor in a cohort sampled during active COVID-19. Both conserved end residues are part of each CDR3. The D gene is left open where the match is weak. Rows give clone size only sometimes, using once, few, many, or a class for an expanded clone.

V: TRBV6-5; J: TRBJ2-7; D: TRBD1; size: NA; CDR3: CASRNPGGGYEQYF; DNA: TGTGCCAGCAGGAACCCAGGGGGCGGCTACGAGCAGTACTTC
V: TRBV4-1; J: TRBJ1-2; D: TRBD1; size: NA; CDR3: CASSQDIGGQDGYTF; DNA: TGCGCCAGCAGCCAAGATATAGGGGGACAGGATGGCTACACCTTC
V: TRBV7-9; J: TRBJ2-3; D: TRBD2; size: NA; CDR3: CASSLGTSGGGTDTQYF; DNA: TGTGCCAGCAGCTTAGGAACTAGCGGGGGAGGCACAGATACGCAGTATTTT
V: TRBV28; J: TRBJ1-1; D: TRBD1; size: NA; CDR3: CASKYQGVNTEAFF; DNA: TGTGCCAGCAAATACCAGGGGGTGAACACTGAAGCTTTCTTT
V: TRBV28; J: TRBJ2-5; D: NA; size: NA; CDR3: CASSLWPGDVAFQYF; DNA: TGTGCCAGCAGTTTATGGCCCGGGGATGTGGCTTTTCAGTACTTC
V: TRBV19; J: TRBJ2-5; D: TRBD2; size: NA; CDR3: CASSIVSGGETQYF; DNA: TGTGCCAGTAGTATAGTTAGCGGGGGGGAGACCCAGTACTTC
V: TRBV5-8; J: TRBJ1-2; D: NA; size: NA; CDR3: CASFRVRYGYTF; DNA: TGTGCCAGTTTCAGGGTTCGCTATGGCTACACCTTC
V: TRBV12-3/TRBV12-4; J: TRBJ1-2; D: NA; size: NA; CDR3: CASSLETVYGYTF; DNA: TGTGCCAGCAGTTTAGAGACAGTCTATGGCTACACCTTC
V: TRBV2; J: TRBJ1-1; D: NA; size: NA; CDR3: CASGETVTEAFF; DNA: TGTGCCAGCGGGGAGACGGTCACTGAAGCTTTCTTT
V: TRBV28; J: TRBJ2-2; D: TRBD2; size: NA; CDR3: CASSPIGRGALFF; DNA: TGTGCCAGCAGTCCCATAGGGCGGGGGGCCCTGTTTTTT
V: TRBV18; J: TRBJ2-7; D: NA; size: NA; CDR3: CASSPPARVSGEQYF; DNA: TGTGCCAGCTCACCACCGGCGCGGGTTTCGGGCGAGCAGTACTTC
V: TRBV6-5; J: TRBJ2-1; D: TRBD2; size: NA; CDR3: CASRMGLAVGEEFF; DNA: TGTGCCAGCCGGATGGGACTAGCAGTCGGGGAAGAGTTCTTC
V: TRBV6-5; J: TRBJ1-2; D: TRBD1; size: NA; CDR3: CASRTGGMGYTF; DNA: TGTGCCAGCAGAACAGGGGGAATGGGCTACACCTTC
V: TRBV27; J: TRBJ2-3; D: TRBD2; size: few; CDR3: CASSLPRPGRGGTDTQYF; DNA: TGTGCCAGCAGTCTACCGAGGCCGGGTCGCGGGGGGACAGATACGCAGTATTTT
V: TRBV2; J: TRBJ1-5; D: NA; size: NA; CDR3: CASSGVGGDSNQPQHF; DNA: TGTGCCAGCAGTGGGGTGGGGGGGGATAGCAATCAGCCCCAGCATTTT
V: TRBV27; J: TRBJ2-2; D: TRBD1; size: once; CDR3: CASSRDRSNTGELFF; DNA: TGTGCCAGCTCCCGGGACAGATCGAACACCGGGGAGCTGTTTTTT
V: TRBV2; J: TRBJ1-6; D: NA; size: NA; CDR3: CASSETGYYNSPLHF; DNA: TGTGCCAGCAGTGAAACAGGTTATTATAATTCACCCCTCCACTTT
V: TRBV14; J: TRBJ1-2; D: TRBD1; size: NA; CDR3: CASSYSGQGAGYTF; DNA: TGTGCCAGCAGCTACTCCGGACAGGGGGCTGGCTACACCTTC
V: TRBV6-5; J: TRBJ2-5; D: TRBD2; size: NA; CDR3: CASRASGNQETQYF; DNA: TGTGCAAGTCGTGCTAGCGGAAACCAAGAGACCCAGTACTTC
V: TRBV30; J: TRBJ1-6; D: TRBD1; size: NA; CDR3: CAWEQGANSPLHF; DNA: TGTGCCTGGGAACAGGGGGCTAATTCACCCCTCCACTTT
V: TRBV24-1; J: TRBJ2-1; D: NA; size: NA; CDR3: CATSDPSIRRGYNEQFF; DNA: TGTGCCACCAGTGACCCAAGTATCCGGAGGGGATACAATGAGCAGTTCTTC
V: TRBV3-1/TRBV3-2; J: TRBJ2-3; D: NA; size: NA; CDR3: CASVRGGASTDTQYF; DNA: TGTGCCAGCGTTCGAGGAGGGGCTTCCACAGATACGCAGTATTTT
V: TRBV28; J: TRBJ1-1; D: NA; size: NA; CDR3: CASSSGGYDTEAFF; DNA: TGTGCCAGCAGTTCGGGGGGGTACGACACTGAAGCTTTCTTT
V: TRBV9; J: TRBJ2-1; D: TRBD1; size: NA; CDR3: CASSVFPGGIGSNEQFF; DNA: TGTGCCAGCAGCGTATTCCCAGGGGGAATTGGGTCAAATGAGCAGTTCTTC
V: TRBV13; J: TRBJ2-1; D: TRBD2; size: NA; CDR3: CASSHGLADYNEQFF; DNA: TGTGCCAGCAGCCACGGACTAGCGGATTACAATGAGCAGTTCTTC
V: TRBV27; J: TRBJ2-5; D: TRBD2; size: NA; CDR3: CASSLLRGSGETQYF; DNA: TGTGCCAGCAGTTTATTGCGGGGGTCGGGGGAGACCCAGTACTTC
V: TRBV18; J: TRBJ2-7; D: NA; size: NA; CDR3: CASSTGYEQYF; DNA: TGTGCCAGCTCAACGGGGTACGAGCAGTACTTC
V: TRBV6-6; J: TRBJ1-6; D: TRBD1; size: NA; CDR3: CASSPRDRGNSPLHF; DNA: TGTGCCAGCAGTCCCCGGGACAGGGGTAATTCACCCCTCCACTTT
V: TRBV7-8; J: TRBJ1-5; D: NA; size: few; CDR3: CASSLAGGSNQPQHF; DNA: TGTGCCAGCAGCTTAGCAGGGGGATCCAATCAGCCCCAGCATTTT
V: TRBV6-1; J: TRBJ1-5; D: NA; size: NA; CDR3: CASSEPGISNQPQHF; DNA: TGTGCCAGCAGTGAACCTGGCATTAGCAATCAGCCCCAGCATTTT
V: TRBV9; J: TRBJ2-1; D: TRBD2; size: NA; CDR3: CASSPSGNLVNEQFF; DNA: TGTGCCAGCAGCCCTAGCGGGAACCTCGTCAATGAGCAGTTCTTC
V: TRBV7-9; J: TRBJ2-1; D: TRBD2; size: NA; CDR3: CASSPSTAGVSYNEQFF; DNA: TGTGCCAGCAGCCCTAGTACTGCGGGAGTATCCTACAATGAGCAGTTCTTC
V: TRBV28; J: TRBJ1-1; D: NA; size: NA; CDR3: CASCTGTLNTEAFF; DNA: TGTGCCAGCTGTACAGGGACCCTGAACACTGAAGCTTTCTTT
V: TRBV5-6; J: TRBJ1-2; D: NA; size: few; CDR3: CASRASTGDYGYTF; DNA: TGTGCCAGCAGGGCCTCGACAGGAGACTATGGCTACACCTTC
V: TRBV7-2; J: TRBJ2-3; D: TRBD2; size: NA; CDR3: CASSLTGGTDTQYF; DNA: TGTGCCAGCAGCCTTACGGGGGGGACAGATACGCAGTATTTT
V: TRBV7-2; J: TRBJ2-2; D: NA; size: NA; CDR3: CASSYRWANTGELFF; DNA: TGTGCCAGCAGCTACAGGTGGGCGAACACCGGGGAGCTGTTTTTT
V: TRBV5-1; J: TRBJ2-7; D: TRBD1; size: NA; CDR3: CASSPGRTGTHEQYF; DNA: TGCGCCAGCAGCCCGGGCCGGACAGGGACACACGAGCAGTACTTC
V: TRBV4-1; J: TRBJ2-7; D: NA; size: NA; CDR3: CASSQLQGGSYEQYF; DNA: TGCGCCAGCAGCCAGCTCCAGGGGGGTTCCTACGAGCAGTACTTC
V: TRBV6-1; J: TRBJ2-3; D: NA; size: NA; CDR3: CASSEAVAASTDTQYF; DNA: TGTGCCAGCAGTGAAGCGGTAGCGGCTAGCACAGATACGCAGTATTTT
V: TRBV6-5; J: TRBJ1-2; D: NA; size: NA; CDR3: CASMRGEGGYTF; DNA: TGTGCCAGCATGCGCGGGGAGGGAGGCTACACCTTC
V: TRBV7-3; J: TRBJ1-2; D: TRBD1; size: NA; CDR3: CASSKGQGSGYTF; DNA: TGTGCCAGCAGCAAAGGACAGGGATCGGGCTACACCTTC
V: TRBV12-5; J: TRBJ2-3; D: NA; size: NA; CDR3: CASGERTPITDTQYF; DNA: TGTGCTAGTGGGGAGAGAACACCTATCACAGATACGCAGTATTTT
V: TRBV2; J: TRBJ1-2; D: TRBD1; size: NA; CDR3: CASSLIQGANYGYTF; DNA: TGTGCCAGCAGCCTTATACAGGGGGCTAACTATGGCTACACCTTC
V: TRBV2; J: TRBJ1-5; D: TRBD1; size: NA; CDR3: CASSDTGQLNQPQHF; DNA: TGTGCCAGCAGTGATACGGGACAGCTCAATCAGCCCCAGCATTTT
V: TRBV13; J: TRBJ2-7; D: TRBD1; size: NA; CDR3: CASSLPARGLYEQYF; DNA: TGTGCCAGCAGCTTACCTGCCAGGGGGCTCTACGAGCAGTACTTC
V: TRBV7-2; J: TRBJ2-4; D: TRBD2; size: NA; CDR3: CASSSTSGRAAKNIQYF; DNA: TGTGCCAGCAGCTCAACTAGCGGGAGGGCGGCCAAAAACATTCAGTACTTC
V: TRBV6-5; J: TRBJ2-7; D: NA; size: once; CDR3: CASRQSSGYEQYF; DNA: TGTGCCAGCAGGCAATCTTCGGGCTACGAGCAGTACTTC
V: TRBV6-1; J: TRBJ2-7; D: NA; size: NA; CDR3: CASSEWAFSYEQYF; DNA: TGTGCCAGCAGTGAATGGGCCTTCTCCTACGAGCAGTACTTC
V: TRBV11-3; J: TRBJ2-2; D: TRBD2; size: NA; CDR3: CASSSPGLVSTGELFF; DNA: TGTGCCAGCAGCTCACCTGGACTAGTGAGCACCGGGGAGCTGTTTTTT
V: TRBV2; J: TRBJ2-5; D: TRBD2; size: NA; CDR3: CASSEPAGVQETQYF; DNA: TGTGCCAGCAGTGAACCAGCGGGGGTGCAAGAGACCCAGTACTTC
V: TRBV7-9; J: TRBJ2-7; D: NA; size: NA; CDR3: CASSSTGIEQYF; DNA: TGTGCCAGCAGTTCAACAGGGATCGAGCAGTACTTC
V: TRBV27; J: TRBJ2-7; D: TRBD1; size: NA; CDR3: CASSHAGQGYEQYF; DNA: TGTGCCAGCAGCCACGCGGGACAGGGGTACGAGCAGTACTTC
V: TRBV28; J: TRBJ1-5; D: NA; size: few; CDR3: CASLAPGSGQPQHF; DNA: TGTGCCAGTTTAGCTCCGGGGTCGGGGCAGCCCCAGCATTTT
V: TRBV6-6; J: TRBJ2-3; D: NA; size: NA; CDR3: CASSPEAGLRDTQYF; DNA: TGTGCCAGCAGTCCCGAGGCGGGACTCCGGGATACGCAGTATTTT
V: TRBV28; J: TRBJ2-5; D: TRBD2; size: once; CDR3: CASSLGGGAEETQYF; DNA: TGTGCCAGCAGTTTGGGCGGGGGGGCCGAAGAGACCCAGTACTTC